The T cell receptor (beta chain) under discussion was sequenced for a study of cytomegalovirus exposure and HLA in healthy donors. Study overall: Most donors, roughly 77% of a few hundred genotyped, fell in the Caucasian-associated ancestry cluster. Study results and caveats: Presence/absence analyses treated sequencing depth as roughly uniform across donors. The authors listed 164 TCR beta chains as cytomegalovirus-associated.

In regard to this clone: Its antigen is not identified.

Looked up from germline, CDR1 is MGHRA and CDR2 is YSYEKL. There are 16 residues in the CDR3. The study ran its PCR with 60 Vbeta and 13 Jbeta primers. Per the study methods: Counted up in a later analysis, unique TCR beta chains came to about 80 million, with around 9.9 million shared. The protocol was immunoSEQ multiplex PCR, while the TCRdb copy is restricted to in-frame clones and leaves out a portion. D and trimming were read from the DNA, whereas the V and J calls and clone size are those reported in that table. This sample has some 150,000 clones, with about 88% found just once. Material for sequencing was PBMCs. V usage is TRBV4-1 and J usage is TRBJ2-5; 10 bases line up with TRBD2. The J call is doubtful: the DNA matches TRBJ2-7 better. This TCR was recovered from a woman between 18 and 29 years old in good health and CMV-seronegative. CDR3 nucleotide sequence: TGCGCCAGCAGCCAAGGTGCTAGCGGGAGTACATACGAGCAGTACTTC. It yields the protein CASSQGASGSTYEQYF.